This is a list of T cell receptor beta chains from one sample in a study of molecular identifiers for immune sequencing clone quantification. One entry per CDR3 protein results from TCRdb running MiXCR on the PCR reads. Among approximately 90,000 distinct CDR3 sequences listed, less than 25% were seen once. Sequencing used naive CD8+ T cells from blood, with Jurkat cell RNA spiked in. The receptors come from a human donor in good health. Some libraries in this study had Jurkat cell RNA spiked in. The CDR3 runs from the conserved cysteine through the conserved F or W. The D gene is left open where the match is weak. Clone size, where shown, is once, few, many, or a class for clones that have expanded.

j_call | v_call | clone_size | d_call | cdr3_nt | cdr3_aa
TRBJ2-1 | TRBV19 | few | TRBD2 | TGTGCCGTTACGGGCGGGGGGTACAATGAGCAGTTCTTC | CAVTGGGYNEQFF
TRBJ1-1 | TRBV13 | many | - | TGTGCCAGCAGCTTTTTGAGCACTGAAGCTTTCTTT | CASSFLSTEAFF
TRBJ2-7 | TRBV7-9 | many | - | TGTGCCAGCAGCGATGAGGCAAGTTCCAAGCAGGGACACGAGCAGTACTTC | CASSDEASSKQGHEQYF
TRBJ2-5 | TRBV7-8 | - | - | TGTGCCAGCAGCTTAGTAGCGACCTATGAAACGACCCCGTCCTTC | CASSLVATYETTPSF
TRBJ2-5 | TRBV20-1 | - | - | TGCAGTGCTAGAGTCTTCAGGGGGGAAGAGACCCAGTACTTC | CSARVFRGEETQYF
TRBJ2-2 | TRBV9 | many | TRBD2 | TGTGCCAGCAGCTTCCGACTAGCGGGAGGGTTCACCGGGGAGCTGTTTTTT | CASSFRLAGGFTGELFF
TRBJ2-1 | TRBV28 | - | TRBD2 | TGTGCCAGCAGGTCGACTAGCGGGATTTACAATGAGCAGTTCTTC | CASRSTSGIYNEQFF
TRBJ2-3 | TRBV29-1 | many | TRBD1 | TGCAGCGTTGCCCCCGCTTTCCGGGACAGGGGAGGAGATACGCAGTATTTT | CSVAPAFRDRGGDTQYF
TRBJ2-7 | TRBV5-1 | many | - | TGCGCCAGCAGCCCATTAGCAGCTGTGGGACTTGGCTCCTACGAGCAGTACTTC | CASSPLAAVGLGSYEQYF
TRBJ1-1 | TRBV6-1 | - | TRBD1 | TGTGCCAACGGACAGGGGGCATCGTACACTGAAGTTTTCTTT | CANGQGASYTEVFF
TRBJ2-3 | TRBV6-4 | many | TRBD2 | TGTGCCACCTCTAGCGGGGCCACAGATACGCAGTATTTT | CATSSGATDTQYF
TRBJ2-7 | TRBV2 | - | TRBD2 | TGTGCCAGCAGAAACAGCCGGGAGGACCATTCCTACGAGCAGTACTTC | CASRNSREDHSYEQYF
TRBJ2-1 | TRBV4-1 | - | - | TGCGCCAGCAGCCAAGCGGCCGCCTTAAGCGAGCAGTTCTTC | CASSQAAALSEQFF
TRBJ1-4 | TRBV4-1 | - | - | TGCGCCAGCAGCCAGCCACAGGAGGTCCCGGCCGGTAATGAAAAACTGTTTTTT | CASSQPQEVPAGNEKLFF
TRBJ1-1 | TRBV9 | - | - | TGTGCCAGCAGCGTAGGAGGAGGGACTGTAGCTTTCTTT | CASSVGGGTVAFF
TRBJ2-1 | TRBV7-9 | - | - | TGTGCCAGCAGCGGGGCGGTCTGGGAGACCTACAATGAGCAGTTCTTC | CASSGAVWETYNEQFF
TRBJ2-2 | TRBV21-1 | - | - | TGTGCCAGCAGCCAGCCTCCGGGGGTAGGGGGATGGGGCGGGAGATACACCGGGGAGCTGTTTTTT | CASSQPPGVGGWGGRYTGELFF
TRBJ2-5 | TRBV7-9 | many | - | TGTGCCAGCAGCTTAGCCCTCCCGTACCAAGAGACCCAGTACTTC | CASSLALPYQETQYF
TRBJ2-7 | TRBV7-9 | few | - | TGTGCCAGCAGCTTAGAAGGCCGGGGCGAGCAGTACTTC | CASSLEGRGEQYF
TRBJ2-1 | TRBV11-2 | - | - | TGTGCCAGCAGCTTATATCTTATGGAGCAGTTCTTC | CASSLYLMEQFF
TRBJ2-3 | TRBV5-1 | many | - | TGCGCCAGCAGCTTGGCCTATGAGTTTGGGTACACAGATACGCAGTATTTT | CASSLAYEFGYTDTQYF
TRBJ1-2 | TRBV2 | - | - | TGTGCCAGCCCCTTCACAGGGCCCTTACATGGCTACACCTTC | CASPFTGPLHGYTF
TRBJ2-3 | TRBV9 | many | - | TGTGCCAGCAGCGGAGATGTAGGCACAGATACGCAGTATTTT | CASSGDVGTDTQYF
TRBJ1-1 | TRBV7-9 | many | - | TGTGCCAGCAGCCCAAATGACGGAAACACTGAAGCTTTCTTT | CASSPNDGNTEAFF
TRBJ1-2 | TRBV7-9 | few | TRBD1 | TGTGCCAGCAGCTTGACCGGGACAGGGGGCGGATCGAATGGCTACACCTTC | CASSLTGTGGGSNGYTF
TRBJ2-7 | TRBV27 | many | - | TGTGCCAGCAGTTCGACAGTGCGTGGGTACGAGCAGTACTTC | CASSSTVRGYEQYF
TRBJ1-5 | TRBV6-2/TRBV6-3 | many | - | TGTGCCAGCAGTTCAAAGGGACCGACTAACTCCAGAGCGAGCAATCAGCCCCAGCATTTT | CASSSKGPTNSRASNQPQHF
TRBJ2-2 | TRBV29-1 | many | TRBD2 | TGCAGCGTTGAAGAGGGGAGGGCCGGGGAGCTGTTTTTT | CSVEEGRAGELFF
TRBJ2-7 | TRBV13 | few | - | TGTGCCAGCAGCTTATGGGAAGTGGAGGGCTACGAGCAGTACTTC | CASSLWEVEGYEQYF
TRBJ2-1 | TRBV24-1 | few | - | TGTGCCACCAGTGATTTTGCCAATGAGCAGTTCTTC | CATSDFANEQFF
TRBJ1-5 | TRBV28 | - | TRBD1 | TGTGCCAGCAGTTTATGGGGACAGAAAAATAAGCCCCAGCATTTT | CASSLWGQKNKPQHF
TRBJ2-1 | TRBV9 | - | - | TGTGCCAGCAGCGTCACGGGGAGCTCCTACAATGAGCAGTTCTTC | CASSVTGSSYNEQFF
TRBJ1-2 | TRBV6-5 | few | - | TGTGCCAGCAGTCGCGGGCAGAGGTCTGGCTACACCTTC | CASSRGQRSGYTF
TRBJ2-5 | TRBV5-4 | many | - | TGTGCCAGCAGCTTGATGGCGGAAGAGACCCAGTACTTC | CASSLMAEETQYF
TRBJ2-7 | TRBV28 | - | TRBD1 | TGTGCCAGCAGTTGGACCCAGGACAGGCATTCCTACGAGCAGTACTTC | CASSWTQDRHSYEQYF
TRBJ2-5 | TRBV28 | few | TRBD2 | TGTGCCAGCAGTTTAGGCGCCGGGACTAGCACGGAGACCCAGTACTTC | CASSLGAGTSTETQYF
TRBJ2-1 | TRBV2 | many | - | TGTGCCAGCAGTGAATCGGACACCTACGGGGATGAGCAGTTCTTC | CASSESDTYGDEQFF
TRBJ2-1 | TRBV13 | few | TRBD2 | TGTGCCAGCAGCTTAGTGGGAGGGATGTACAATGAGCAGTTCTTC | CASSLVGGMYNEQFF
TRBJ2-1 | TRBV7-9 | few | - | TGTGCCAGCAGCTTAGTAAAGGGATACAATGAGCAGTTCTTC | CASSLVKGYNEQFF
TRBJ2-3 | TRBV6-6 | many | - | TGTGCCAGCAGTTACCCCTTAGCGGAGAGCACAGATACGCAGTATTTT | CASSYPLAESTDTQYF
TRBJ2-5 | TRBV5-6 | - | TRBD1 | TGTGCCAGCAGCTTGGAGACAGGGGTCGAGACCCAGTACTTC | CASSLETGVETQYF
TRBJ2-1 | TRBV4-2 | - | - | TGTGCCAGCAGCCAAGTGGTCGAGGGCCCCTACAATGAGCAGTTCTTC | CASSQVVEGPYNEQFF
TRBJ2-1 | TRBV12-3/TRBV12-4 | few | TRBD1 | TGTGCCAGCAGTTTTGAGGGGACAGAAAAATACAATGAGCAGTTCTTC | CASSFEGTEKYNEQFF
TRBJ2-2 | TRBV27 | - | - | TGTGCCAGCAGTGTCGGCGGGGAGCTGTTTTTT | CASSVGGELFF
TRBJ2-3 | TRBV2 | many | TRBD1 | TGTGCCAGCAATAGGGACAGGGAGGTAACTAGCACAGATACGCAGTATTTT | CASNRDREVTSTDTQYF
TRBJ2-7 | TRBV30 | many | - | TGTGCCTGGAGTGTCGGAGGGGCTCTCGAGCAGTACTTC | CAWSVGGALEQYF
TRBJ2-1 | TRBV7-9 | many | TRBD1 | TGTGCCAGCAGCCCCGGACAGGGGGCTTATGAGCAGTTCTTC | CASSPGQGAYEQFF
TRBJ1-5 | TRBV12-3/TRBV12-4 | - | - | TGTGCCAGCGGCGTTCCGGGCAATCAGCCCCAGCATTTT | CASGVPGNQPQHF
TRBJ2-2 | TRBV28 | many | - | TGTGCCAGCAGAGACCGAAGGGGCGGTATAGCGGCGAACACCGGGGAGCTGTTTTTT | CASRDRRGGIAANTGELFF
TRBJ2-2 | TRBV7-9 | few | - | TGTGCCAGCAGCGACACGAACACCGGGGAGCTGTTTTTT | CASSDTNTGELFF
TRBJ2-4 | TRBV28 | many | - | TGTGCCAGCAGTTTATCAGGGGCACTACCACTCGTAGCCAAAAACATTCAGTACTTC | CASSLSGALPLVAKNIQYF
TRBJ2-3 | TRBV27 | many | TRBD1 | TGTGCCAGCAGTTTCTTGGACAGGGGCACAGATACGCAGTATTTT | CASSFLDRGTDTQYF
TRBJ1-2 | TRBV9 | many | - | TGTGCCAGCAGCTCCCCGCTGGGACTCTCCGGATATGGCTACACCTTC | CASSSPLGLSGYGYTF
TRBJ2-7 | TRBV19 | - | - | TGTGCCAGTAGTATCTTCCAGGGGTCCTACGAGCAGTACTTC | CASSIFQGSYEQYF
TRBJ2-1 | TRBV7-6 | many | - | TGTGCCAGCAGCCCGAGATATAATGAGCAGTTCTTC | CASSPRYNEQFF
TRBJ2-7 | TRBV4-1 | many | - | TGCGCCAGCAGCCAATCCTTCCCCGGGTACGAGCAGTACTTC | CASSQSFPGYEQYF
TRBJ2-3 | TRBV12-5 | many | - | TGTGCTAGTGGTCTCGGGTCCGGTGGCACAGATACGCAGTATTTT | CASGLGSGGTDTQYF
TRBJ2-5 | TRBV27 | many | TRBD1 | TGTGCCAGCGGGGGGTACCGGGACAGGCAAGAGACCCAGTACTTC | CASGGYRDRQETQYF
TRBJ2-7 | TRBV14 | many | TRBD1 | TGTGCCAGCAGCCAACTACCCGGCCAGGGGGCGTACGAGCAGTACTTC | CASSQLPGQGAYEQYF
TRBJ2-3 | TRBV3-1 | many | TRBD2 | TGTGCCAGCAGCCCCGGACTAGCTCACAAGCCAGATACGCAGTATTTT | CASSPGLAHKPDTQYF